This is a list of T cell receptor beta chains from one sample in a study of CD8 T cells in ankylosing spondylitis. MiXCR was run by TCRdb on the 5' RACE reads, yielding one entry per CDR3 protein. Seen here are over 130,000 distinct CDR3 sequences, under 55% observed once, and the top ten hold around 15%. Sequenced material: synovial fluid, either unsorted or a sorted T cell fraction (not recorded which). These TCRs come from a male donor with ankylosing spondylitis. Both conserved end residues are part of each CDR3. Each record gives: J gene, D gene, V gene, clone size, CDR3 DNA, CDR3 protein. D genes are given only for firm matches. Some rows have no size entry. The others give once, few or many, or a class for an expanded clone.

>TRBJ1-6|-|TRBV6-5|few
TGTGCCAGCAGTTATGGTGGCAGGGAGGGGTCACCCCTCCACTTT
CASSYGGREGSPLHF
>TRBJ2-5|-|TRBV6-2/TRBV6-3|-
TGTGCCAGCAGTTTGGCAGTCCAAGAGACCCAGTACTTC
CASSLAVQETQYF
>TRBJ2-7|TRBD1|TRBV4-1|few
TGCGCCAGCAGCCCCCGACAGGGGGACCACTACGAGCAGTACTTC
CASSPRQGDHYEQYF
>TRBJ1-1|-|TRBV4-1|-
TGCGCCAGCAGCCAAGATCGCACAGTTAGTATGAACACTGAAGCTTTCTTT
CASSQDRTVSMNTEAFF
>TRBJ2-1|TRBD1|TRBV6-5|-
TGTGCCAGCAGTTACTCAAACAGGGGGCTCCCCTACAATGAGCAGTTCTTC
CASSYSNRGLPYNEQFF
>TRBJ1-2|-|TRBV7-9|-
TGTGCCAGCAGCTCCGAAACCGACAGGAATAACTATGGCTACACCTTC
CASSSETDRNNYGYTF
>TRBJ1-2|-|TRBV20-1|-
TGCAGTGCTTATACCCCGGCATACAGGGACCTTTATGGCTACACCTTC
CSAYTPAYRDLYGYTF
>TRBJ2-2|TRBD2|TRBV9|-
TGTGCCAGCAGCCCTAGCGGGGGGACCTCCGGGGAGCTGTTTTTT
CASSPSGGTSGELFF
>TRBJ2-1|TRBD2|TRBV18|once
TGTGCCAGCTCACCACCCCTAGCGGGGGGGCTGGTCTTC
CASSPPLAGGLVF
>TRBJ1-2|-|TRBV28|few
TGTGCCAGCAGTTTATGGGCCTGGTGGGGCTATGGCTACACCTTC
CASSLWAWWGYGYTF
>TRBJ1-2|-|TRBV12-3/TRBV12-4|few
TGTGCCAGCAGTTTGGGGACACAGAGAATTTATGGCTACACCTTC
CASSLGTQRIYGYTF
>TRBJ1-2|TRBD1|TRBV20-1|-
TGCAGTGCGCCGGGACAGGGGTATGGCTACACCTTC
CSAPGQGYGYTF
>TRBJ2-3|-|TRBV18|-
TGTGCCAGCTCACCTGAATGGGGTCCAATGGATACGCAGTATTTT
CASSPEWGPMDTQYF
>TRBJ1-1|-|TRBV7-9|-
TGTGCCAGCAGCCATTGGGGGGGGCGCGTACTGAACACTGAAGCTTTCTTT
CASSHWGGRVLNTEAFF
>TRBJ2-7|TRBD1|TRBV15|-
TGTGCCACCAGCGGAGATCCCCCTACAGGGGGTCTCAACGAGCAGTACTTC
CATSGDPPTGGLNEQYF
>TRBJ2-5|TRBD1|TRBV18|-
TGTGCCAGCTCACCTCTCCGGGGACGGGACAGGGGAACGGAGACCCAGTACTTC
CASSPLRGRDRGTETQYF
>TRBJ1-1|TRBD1|TRBV7-9|-
TGTGCCAGCAGCACTCCGGACAGGGAGAACACTGAAGCTTTCTTT
CASSTPDRENTEAFF
>TRBJ2-7|-|TRBV13|few
TGTGCCAGCAGCCCCCCGGGCCTATCTTACTACGAGCAGTACTTC
CASSPPGLSYYEQYF
>TRBJ1-4|TRBD1|TRBV7-9|-
TGTGCCAGCAGCTTTTGGACAGGGGGCTATGAAAAACTGTTTTTT
CASSFWTGGYEKLFF
>TRBJ2-7|-|TRBV28|few
TGTGCCAGCAGTTTAGATCAATCGGCCGACGAGCAGTACTTC
CASSLDQSADEQYF
>TRBJ2-1|-|TRBV20-1|-
TGCAGTGCTAGATATGCTGAGCAGTTCTTC
CSARYAEQFF
>TRBJ2-1|-|TRBV5-1|-
TGCGCCAGCAGCTACCCACTAGTAGTATCCATCAATGAGCAGTTCTTC
CASSYPLVVSINEQFF
>TRBJ2-7|-|TRBV20-1|-
TGCAGTGCCCGGTCGGGGGAACCCTACGAGCAGTACTTC
CSARSGEPYEQYF
>TRBJ1-4|TRBD1|TRBV20-1|few
TGCAGTGCAATAGCCATTCGGACAGGGTGGAATGAAAAACTGTTTTTT
CSAIAIRTGWNEKLFF
>TRBJ1-3|-|TRBV7-9|-
TGTGCCAGCAGCGATGGGGGTTCGGGAAACACCATATATTTT
CASSDGGSGNTIYF
>TRBJ2-1|TRBD1|TRBV5-1|-
TGCGCCAGCCGAACCTGGGACAGTAGCTCCTACAATGAGCAGTTCTTC
CASRTWDSSSYNEQFF
>TRBJ2-1|-|TRBV7-8|-
TGTGCCAGCACCGAAGACAGATTTTCCTACAATGAGCAGTTCTTC
CASTEDRFSYNEQFF